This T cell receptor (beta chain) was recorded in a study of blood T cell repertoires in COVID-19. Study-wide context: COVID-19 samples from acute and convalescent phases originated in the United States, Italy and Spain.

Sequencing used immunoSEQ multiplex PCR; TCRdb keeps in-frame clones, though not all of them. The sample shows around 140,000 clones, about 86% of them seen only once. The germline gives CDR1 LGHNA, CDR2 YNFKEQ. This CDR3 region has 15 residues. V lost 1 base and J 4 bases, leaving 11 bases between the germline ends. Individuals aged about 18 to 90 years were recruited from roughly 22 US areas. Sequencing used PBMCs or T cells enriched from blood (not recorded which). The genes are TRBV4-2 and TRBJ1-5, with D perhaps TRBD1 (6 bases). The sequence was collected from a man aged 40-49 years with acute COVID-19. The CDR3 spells CASSQGSTGNQPQHF. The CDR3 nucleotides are TGTGCCAGCAGCCAAGGGTCTACAGGGAATCAGCCCCAGCATTTT.